These T cell receptor beta chains were read from a single sample in a study of human T cells and chemical hapten exposure. Each CDR3 protein gets one entry after TCRdb re-called the RACE reads with MiXCR. This sample carries fewer than 100,000 distinct CDR3 sequences, more than 9% of them seen once, and the ten largest clones take around 1.6%. The sequences come from whole blood, collected in connection with sensitization to the hapten diphenylcyclopropenone (DPC). Receptor source: a man aged 18 to 35 with alopecia areata. Some clones in this sample may be carry-over from other donors' samples. The CDR3 runs from the conserved cysteine through the conserved F or W. The D gene is left open where the match is weak.

CDR3,V,D,J
CASSLGGTVDTQYF,TRBV11-3,TRBD1,TRBJ2-3
CSASRLAGATTAKNIQYF,TRBV20-1,TRBD2,TRBJ2-4
CASRPGTNTEAFF,TRBV5-1,-,TRBJ1-1
CASSPVTMTDTQYF,TRBV11-2,-,TRBJ2-3
CASSQASGVNTGELFF,TRBV4-3,-,TRBJ2-2
CSVEPLAGGTGELFF,TRBV29-1,TRBD2,TRBJ2-2
CASSPGPYRGLAYNEQFF,TRBV7-6,TRBD1,TRBJ2-1
CATRGGAVYEQYF,TRBV2,-,TRBJ2-7
CASSPIPSTPQANYGYTF,TRBV18,-,TRBJ1-2
CASTTPGFRNEQFF,TRBV5-4,-,TRBJ2-1
CASSYQGTNTGELFF,TRBV10-2,-,TRBJ2-2
CSARAQGRVNTEAFF,TRBV20-1,TRBD1,TRBJ1-1
CATSAGRNEQFF,TRBV24-1,-,TRBJ2-1
CASKDPGQGTDTQYF,TRBV6-5,TRBD1,TRBJ2-3
CASDNGGYYNEQFF,TRBV11-2,TRBD2,TRBJ2-1
CASSLEPDSQETQYF,TRBV11-2,-,TRBJ2-5
CSASGQGYGTQYF,TRBV20-1,TRBD1,TRBJ2-5
CASRYQPNSYEQYF,TRBV7-2,-,TRBJ2-7
CASGTGGGAGELFF,TRBV5-5,TRBD1,TRBJ2-2
CASTLRPTDTQYF,TRBV28,-,TRBJ2-3
CASSYRNDRAEAFF,TRBV6-5,TRBD1,TRBJ1-1
CASSQRGLGNTEAFF,TRBV4-3,-,TRBJ1-1
CSAREAGGTYEQYF,TRBV20-1,TRBD2,TRBJ2-7
CASSLVVPQGAHEQYF,TRBV5-1,TRBD1,TRBJ2-7
CATSDRLGDRTYNEQFF,TRBV24-1,TRBD1,TRBJ2-1
CASSVGGSVTYEQYF,TRBV9,-,TRBJ2-7
CASSFRRNTEAFF,TRBV11-1,-,TRBJ1-1
CASSGTGLANYGYTF,TRBV7-9,TRBD1,TRBJ1-2
CASSEALDGNSPLHF,TRBV6-4,-,TRBJ1-6
CASSPSSRGRRGEAFF,TRBV19,TRBD1,TRBJ1-1
CASSETPVQWPQHF,TRBV28,-,TRBJ1-5